This TCR beta chain stems from a study of early T cells in non-severe SARS-CoV-2 infection. Study details: Whole-blood bulk RNA, unsorted, was sequenced, and chains were unpaired.

The CDR3 runs 15 residues. The germline gives CDR1 LNHNV, CDR2 YYDKDF (reference sequence). Trimming removed 4 bases at V and 5 bases at J, with 15 bases between. Whole-study findings and limits: VDJdb matching skewed toward anti-spike CD8 responses, missing private and CD4 specificities.

Individual cDNA molecules were tagged with unique molecular identifiers. TCRdb called the 5' RACE reads again in MiXCR, with one record for every CDR3 protein. The data hold 25,000 to 35,000 distinct CDR3 sequences, with under 6.5% observed a single time. This clonotype was observed at least ten times. Its antigen is unidentified. The sequenced material came from whole blood. The chain carries TRBV15 and TRBJ2-4; perhaps TRBD2 as D (5 bases). The origin of this receptor is an adult who was a healthcare worker with PCR-confirmed SARS-CoV-2 infection or an uninfected control (not recorded which). The CDR3: CATSKGILAENIQYF. CDR3 nucleotide sequence: TGTGCCACCAGCAAAGGGATCCTAGCTGAAAACATTCAGTACTTC.